A selection of T cell receptor beta chains follows, all from one sample in a study of Graves' ophthalmopathy and Graves' hyperthyroidism. TCRdb analysed the multiplex PCR reads with MiXCR anew, one entry per CDR3 protein. The profile shows 660,000 or so distinct CDR3 sequences, 35% to 45% of them singletons. The sample taken for sequencing was peripheral blood. These TCRs come from an adult man with Graves' ophthalmopathy. The CDR3 runs from the conserved cysteine through the conserved F or W. A D gene is named only where the DNA matches it firmly. For some rows the clone size is stated as once, few or many, or as a class when expanded; others skip it.

D	V	size	J	DNA	CDR3
.	TRBV10-3	.	TRBJ1-1	TGTGCCATCAGTCGGGGAGGTCGGATTACTGAAGCTTTCTTT	CAISRGGRITEAFF
TRBD1	TRBV10-3	few	TRBJ1-6	TGTGCCAGCAGCCGTCCGGGACAGGGGTCCTATAATTCACCCCTCCACTTT	CASSRPGQGSYNSPLHF
.	TRBV20-1	.	TRBJ1-1	TGCAGTGCTAGAGTGCAGTGGCAGTTGAACACTGAAGCTTTCTTT	CSARVQWQLNTEAFF
.	TRBV10-3	.	TRBJ2-7	TGTGCCATCAGTGCTACGGAACCGTGGGGCGACGAGCAGTACTTC	CAISATEPWGDEQYF
TRBD1	TRBV2	many	TRBJ2-5	TGTGCCAGCAGTGGGGACAGCCAAGAGACCCAGTACTTC	CASSGDSQETQYF
.	TRBV25-1	.	TRBJ2-2	TGTGCCAGCAGTCTCGACATTGAGTCGAGCACCGGGGAGCTGTTTTTT	CASSLDIESSTGELFF
.	TRBV6-1	.	TRBJ1-5	TGTGCCAGCAGTGAAGTCGGAGGGGAAGGCAATCAGCCCCAGCATTTT	CASSEVGGEGNQPQHF
.	TRBV2	.	TRBJ1-2	TGTGCCGGCTCACCGAACAGGGATAGCAGCTACACCTTC	CAGSPNRDSSYTF
.	TRBV25-1	.	TRBJ2-5	TGTGCCAGCAGCTCCTTTGATATGGGGACCCAGTACTTC	CASSSFDMGTQYF
.	TRBV25-1	once	TRBJ2-6	TGTGCCAGGGCAGATCCTGGGGCCAACGTCCTGACTTTC	CARADPGANVLTF
TRBD1	TRBV10-3	many	TRBJ1-2	TGTGCCATCATAGCGGGACAGGGGGCTGATGCTAACTATGGCTACACCTTC	CAIIAGQGADANYGYTF